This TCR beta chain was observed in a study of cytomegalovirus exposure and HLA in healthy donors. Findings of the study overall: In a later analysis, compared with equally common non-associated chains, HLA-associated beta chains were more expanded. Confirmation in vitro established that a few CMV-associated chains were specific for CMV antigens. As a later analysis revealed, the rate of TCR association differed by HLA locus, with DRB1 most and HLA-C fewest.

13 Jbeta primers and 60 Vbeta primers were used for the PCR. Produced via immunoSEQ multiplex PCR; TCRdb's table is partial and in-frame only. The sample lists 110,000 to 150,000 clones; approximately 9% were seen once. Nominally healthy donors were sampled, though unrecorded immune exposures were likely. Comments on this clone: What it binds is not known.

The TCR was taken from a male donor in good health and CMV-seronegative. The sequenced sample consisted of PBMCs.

The CDR3 sequence is CASSQQYGGANEKLFF. CDR3 nucleotides: TGCGCCAGCAGCCAGCAATACGGCGGGGCTAATGAAAAACTGTTTTTT. This chain connects TRBV4-1 to TRBJ1-4; D remains unclear. The CDR3 consists of 16 residues. CDR1 is MGHRA and CDR2 is YSYEKL in the germline V gene. Trimming left V 3 bases short and J 3 bases short, with 14 bases between.